This is a list of T cell receptor beta chains from one sample in a study of sequential checkpoint blockade in melanoma. Sequencing used immunoSEQ multiplex PCR; TCRdb keeps in-frame clones, though not all of them. The sample carries 15,000 to 20,000 clones, 72% recorded once. This material consisted of CD8+ T cells sorted from blood (inferred from file names), taken from a patient given nivolumab and ipilimumab in sequence. The receptor source for this set is a human donor with melanoma. CDR3s leave out the opening cysteine and the closing phenylalanine or tryptophan. A D gene is named only where the DNA matches it firmly.

d_call: -
v_call: TRBV27
cdr3_aa: ASRSTGYNQPQH

d_call: -
v_call: TRBV9
cdr3_aa: ASSSGAQSSYEQY

d_call: TRBD1
v_call: TRBV13
cdr3_aa: ASSDTGVQETQY

d_call: -
v_call: TRBV27
cdr3_aa: ASSPSRKQAAYEQY

d_call: TRBD2
v_call: TRBV27
cdr3_aa: ASSSPSGSSYEQY

d_call: -
v_call: TRBV11-3
cdr3_aa: ASSLDRGYEQY

d_call: -
v_call: TRBV9
cdr3_aa: ASSVGGGANEQY

d_call: -
v_call: TRBV6-5
cdr3_aa: ASSHPGTGNYEQY

d_call: TRBD1
v_call: TRBV13
cdr3_aa: ASSLDRGRGETQY

d_call: TRBD1
v_call: TRBV7-9
cdr3_aa: ASSTPGQETYEQY

d_call: -
v_call: TRBV30
cdr3_aa: AWSPPREYSEKLF

d_call: -
v_call: TRBV19
cdr3_aa: ASSGAVAYEQY

d_call: -
v_call: TRBV6-5
cdr3_aa: ASSYSSWLAEAF

d_call: -
v_call: TRBV7-9
cdr3_aa: ASSRQGGSRYEQY

d_call: TRBD2
v_call: TRBV30
cdr3_aa: AWSGSGRSHEQY

d_call: TRBD1
v_call: TRBV6-5
cdr3_aa: ASGSTGDVAEQY

d_call: -
v_call: TRBV28
cdr3_aa: ASATGQPQH

d_call: -
v_call: TRBV7-8
cdr3_aa: ASSRGLSSYEQY

d_call: -
v_call: TRBV18
cdr3_aa: ASSPGGQGGPYNEQF

d_call: -
v_call: TRBV4-1
cdr3_aa: ASSQGPGAVYGYT

d_call: -
v_call: TRBV27
cdr3_aa: ASSLTVSYEQY

d_call: TRBD1
v_call: TRBV9
cdr3_aa: ASSVGTGPRSYEQY

d_call: TRBD2
v_call: TRBV4-1
cdr3_aa: ASSQVSGGALEQY

d_call: -
v_call: TRBV6-5
cdr3_aa: ASSLGHDNQPQH

d_call: -
v_call: TRBV13
cdr3_aa: ASSLGGSTRQF

d_call: TRBD1
v_call: TRBV5-1
cdr3_aa: ASSLAEVTPTGTNYGYT

d_call: -
v_call: TRBV7-9
cdr3_aa: ASSLSRDSWTYEQY

d_call: -
v_call: TRBV5-1
cdr3_aa: ASSPGRGPYNSPLH

d_call: -
v_call: TRBV28
cdr3_aa: ASSWSGSSYEQY

d_call: TRBD1
v_call: TRBV7-3
cdr3_aa: ASSLTGPAYEQY

d_call: -
v_call: TRBV5-1
cdr3_aa: ASSLGRDGISSYEQY

d_call: TRBD1
v_call: TRBV27
cdr3_aa: ASSQVDRGQYEQY

d_call: TRBD2
v_call: TRBV7-8
cdr3_aa: ASSPALASGLNTGELF

d_call: TRBD2
v_call: TRBV6-5
cdr3_aa: ASSSGLAGHEQY

d_call: TRBD1
v_call: TRBV13
cdr3_aa: ASRRQGPSYEQY

d_call: TRBD1
v_call: TRBV28
cdr3_aa: ASSLIDRGLRPEAF

d_call: TRBD1
v_call: TRBV15
cdr3_aa: ATSYRDRGSYEQY

d_call: -
v_call: TRBV27
cdr3_aa: ASSLGAEAF

d_call: -
v_call: TRBV9
cdr3_aa: ASSVGGYSTNEKLF

d_call: -
v_call: TRBV6-1
cdr3_aa: ASRQGHLNTEAF

d_call: -
v_call: TRBV7-9
cdr3_aa: ASSTPSSYNEQF

d_call: TRBD1
v_call: TRBV4-3
cdr3_aa: ASSQVGDSYGYT

d_call: -
v_call: TRBV27
cdr3_aa: ASSLIRGTEAF

d_call: -
v_call: TRBV11-3
cdr3_aa: ASSPDPGSLTYEQY

d_call: TRBD1
v_call: TRBV27
cdr3_aa: ASSPRQGAPYEQY

d_call: -
v_call: TRBV29-1
cdr3_aa: SFDRYQETQY

d_call: TRBD1
v_call: TRBV5-1
cdr3_aa: ASSLGTGEYNEQF

d_call: -
v_call: TRBV4-1
cdr3_aa: ASSQRRGGTEAF

d_call: -
v_call: TRBV19
cdr3_aa: ASSIVPGSNQPQH

d_call: TRBD1
v_call: TRBV5-1
cdr3_aa: ASSITGTEINYGYT

d_call: TRBD1
v_call: TRBV6-5
cdr3_aa: ASSGQGGYT

d_call: -
v_call: TRBV19
cdr3_aa: ASRITGALIYEQY